These 4 T cell receptor beta chains were all obtained from the same sample, sequenced in a study of prognosis after radiotherapy for stage I lung cancer. The authors amplified TCR beta CDR3 from genomic DNA using two-round multiplex PCR. Initially, in first-round PCR, primers specific to each TRBV and TRBJ gene were used. One entry per CDR3 protein results from TCRdb running MiXCR on the multiplex PCR reads. The data contain 14,000 or so distinct CDR3 sequences, 37% of them singletons. Source: PBMCs, taken before or after stereotactic body radiation therapy (not recorded which). All receptors come from a donor aged 50 or older with non-small cell lung cancer.

By share, this clonotype ranks as medium-sized (0.01 to 0.1%). This rearrangement joins TRBV5-1 to TRBJ2-3, with 7 positions matching TRBD2. Germline V gives CDR1 SGHRS, CDR2 YFSETQ. The CDR3 consists of 16 residues. Losses at the gene ends were 0 bases for V and 2 bases for J; bases not matched to a gene: 6. The CDR3 bases are TGCGCCAGCAGCTTGGCCGCTAGCGGATTCACAGATACGCAGTATTTT. Protein sequence: CASSLAASGFTDTQYF.

For this clonotype: A far larger clone is only one base removed, so a read error is likely. In DNA, the CDR3 is TGTGCCAGCAGCTCAATTGGGGAAGACGGATCCTACGAGCAGTACTTC. Amino acids: CASSSIGEDGSYEQYF. The V and J genes are TRBV7-1 and TRBJ2-7; D is undetermined. TRBV7-1 is given ORF status, its function remaining uncertain. Between the trimmed V and J ends, which lost 2 bases and 1 base, there was a span of 15 bases. There are 16 residues in the CDR3.

This clonotype was seen many times. The chain carries TRBV6-2 or TRBV6-3 and TRBJ2-3; 7 bases line up with TRBD2. The CDR3 length is 19 residues. Germline V CDR1 and CDR2: MNHEY, SVGEGT. The V and J ends lost 4 bases and 0 bases, in that order; junction bases with no gene match: 16. The DNA of the CDR3 is TGTGCCAGCAGTTCATCGGGACTAAATAATTCTCCCAGCACAGATACGCAGTATTTT. Residues: CASSSSGLNNSPSTDTQYF.

This clonotype is deemed medium-sized (0.01 to 0.1%). J is TRBJ2-1 and V is TRBV7-8, with 9 bases fitting TRBD2. The CDR3 contains 16 residues. V lost 3 bases and J lost 1; bases outside the gene matches: 4. Germline V gene data show CDR1 as SGHVS and CDR2 as FQNEAQ. CDR3 amino acids: CASSFGGRASYNEQFF. DNA for the CDR3: TGTGCCAGCAGCTTTGGCGGGAGGGCGTCCTACAATGAGCAGTTCTTC.